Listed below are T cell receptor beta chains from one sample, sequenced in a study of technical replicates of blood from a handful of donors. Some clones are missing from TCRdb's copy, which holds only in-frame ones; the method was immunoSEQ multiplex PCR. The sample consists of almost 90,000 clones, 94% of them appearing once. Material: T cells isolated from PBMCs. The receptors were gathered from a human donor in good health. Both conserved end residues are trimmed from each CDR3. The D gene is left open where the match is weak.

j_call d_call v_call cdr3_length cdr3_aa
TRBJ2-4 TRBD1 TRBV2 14 ASSRQGIGAKNIQY
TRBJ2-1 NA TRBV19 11 ASSGYSYNEQF
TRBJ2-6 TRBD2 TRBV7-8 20 ASSPTLAGVGDFIPGANVLT
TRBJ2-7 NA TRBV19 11 ASSIDGAYEQY
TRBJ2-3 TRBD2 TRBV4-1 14 ASSQVGTSVTDTQY
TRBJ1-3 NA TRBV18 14 ASSPSSFNSGNTIY
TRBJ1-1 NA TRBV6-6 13 ASSQSTEGNTEAF
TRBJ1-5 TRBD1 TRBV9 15 ASSTSGGTGDNQPQH
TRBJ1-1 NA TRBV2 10 ASSKGDTEAF
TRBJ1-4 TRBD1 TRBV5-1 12 ASSVGTGYEKLF
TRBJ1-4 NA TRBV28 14 ASSTIAGESVEKLF
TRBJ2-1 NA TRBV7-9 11 ASRIEGGNEQF
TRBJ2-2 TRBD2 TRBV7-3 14 ASSSLTSGGVGELF
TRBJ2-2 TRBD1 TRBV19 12 ATAIQGATGELF
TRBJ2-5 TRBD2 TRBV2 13 ASKAAAGVLETQY
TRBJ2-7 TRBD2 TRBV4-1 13 ASSQDEREVYEQY
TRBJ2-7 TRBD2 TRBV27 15 ASSFGSSGSLSGEQY
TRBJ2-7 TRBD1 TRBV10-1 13 ASSGDRQGTYEQY
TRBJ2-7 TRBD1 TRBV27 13 ASSLSRTGSYEQY
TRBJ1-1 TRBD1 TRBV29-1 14 SVPFFSGTGKLEAF
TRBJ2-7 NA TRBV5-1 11 ASSLSPSYEQY
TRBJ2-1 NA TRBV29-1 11 SVAGAVYNEQF
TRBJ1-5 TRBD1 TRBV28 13 ASSSRDRGRQPQH
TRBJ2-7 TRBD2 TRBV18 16 ASSLGRDRGLAGDEQY
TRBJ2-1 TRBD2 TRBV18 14 ASSPTLAGDNNEQF
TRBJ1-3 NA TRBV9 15 ASSSEEGGVSGNTIY
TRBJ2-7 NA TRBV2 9 ASSYTYEQY
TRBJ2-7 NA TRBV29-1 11 SVATGRDYEQY
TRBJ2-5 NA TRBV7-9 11 ASSFLAVETQY
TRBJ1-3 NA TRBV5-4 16 ASSLGAPAPHSGNTIY
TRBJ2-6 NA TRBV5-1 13 ASSFEGGGANVLT